The source of this T cell receptor (beta chain) is a study of blood T cell repertoires in COVID-19. Whole-study context: The origin of the acute and convalescent COVID-19 samples was the United States, Italy and Spain.

The CDR3 extends over 14 amino acids. Trimming cost V 5 bases and J 2 bases, with 13 bases left between them. Germline assignment: CDR1 SGHNT and CDR2 YYREEE (reference sequence). Libraries were prepared by immunoSEQ multiplex PCR; TCRdb keeps only in-frame clonotypes and omits some of them. The repertoire includes more than 150,000 clones, 86% of them detected once, and roughly 0.99% sits in the top ten. Sequenced sample: peripheral blood. The chain has TRBV5-4 and TRBJ1-2; D gene uncertain. The origin of this receptor is a man younger than 35 with acute or convalescent COVID-19. CDR3 protein: CASRFSAGNYGYTF. As DNA, the CDR3 is TGTGCCAGCAGGTTCTCAGCGGGGAACTATGGCTACACCTTC.